This T cell receptor (beta chain) was captured in a study of blood T cell repertoires in COVID-19 (dated by TCRdb to about 2020). For the study in its entirety: Collaborator samples came from the United States, Italy and Spain and covered acute and convalescent phases of COVID-19. The samples were drawn from the first 160 participants of the ongoing ImmuneRACE study and from 1,254 subjects provided by 6 global collaborators. A freely available public database, intended as a resource for researchers studying the immune response to SARS-CoV-2, is where the repertoires were released. The prospective study material was composed of cDNA or gDNA derived from T cells, B-cell-depleted T cells, or PBMCs. Sample metadata almost always included a de-identified subject ID, COVID-19 status, age in years and sex. HLA class I and class II types, where available, came from metadata supplied by the sample provider rather than from assay-based typing. The dataset comprised deeply sampled blood TCRbeta repertoires from subjects exposed to, actively infected with, or recovered from COVID-19.

In regard to this clone: Its antigen target is currently unknown. There are no base qualities to consult, and no much larger clone falls within one base.

TCRbeta CDR3 regions were amplified from genomic DNA by means of the immunoSEQ Assay, a bias-controlled multiplex PCR. Concerning the study's data processing: The number of nucleated cells in each sample was estimated from the amplification of reference gene primers within the assay. To quantify the absolute abundance of each unique TCRbeta CDR3 rearrangement, sequence reads were collapsed and filtered. Productive Simpson clonality was computed per sample as the square root of Simpson's diversity index over productive rearrangements. TCRdb carries this immuneACCESS record with in-frame sequences only. Its versions omit some clonotypes, under half of them owing to an unresolved V gene in the studies checked, with the rest unexplained. For V, J and clone size, that table is used; D and trimming come from the DNA. The sample includes fewer than 150,000 clones, with 70% to 90% observed a single time. 0.88% of the sample is taken by the ten largest.

What the work shows at the level of the full study, not this receptor alone: How much clinical and demographic metadata was included differed by source and by participant, and the metadata was provided uncurated.

The CDR3 holds 19 amino acids from the cysteine to the phenylalanine. This entry keeps only the CDR3 DNA: 57 bases, framed from base 1. Compared with germline, V lacks 2 bases and J lacks 6 bases; bases without a gene match: 18. Based on the germline V gene (reference sequence), the CDR1 and CDR2 sequences are LGHDT and YNNKEL. Each collaborating institution followed its own protocols to collect whole blood in K2EDTA tubes. For TCRbeta analysis, collaborators shipped samples as frozen whole blood, isolated PBMCs, or DNA extracted from either of those sample types. The sequence was collected from a woman in her forties or fifties with active or convalescent COVID-19. Recombination linked TRBV3-1 (or the pseudogene TRBV3-2) to TRBJ2-1, with 8 bases matching TRBD2. The sequencing input was peripheral blood. The sequenced DNA is TGTGCCAGCAGCCAAAGATACAGGGTCCTGACGGGAGGGAGCAATGAGCAGTTCTTC. This is translated as CASSQRYRVLTGGSNEQFF.